This T cell receptor beta chain was sequenced for a study of blood T cell repertoires in COVID-19. For the study at large: PBMCs, B-cell-depleted T cells, or T cells provided the cDNA or gDNA that made up the material.

Original data processing: Amplification with reference gene primers provided the estimates of nucleated cell counts. Data came from immunoSEQ multiplex PCR; TCRdb stores just in-frame clones and leaves some out. D and trimming were read from the DNA, whereas the V and J calls and clone size are those reported in that table. There are around 320,000 clones in the sample; 85% to 90% occur only once, and around 4.3% lies in the top ten. The ends were cut back, 3 bases at V and 5 bases at J, with 11 bases in the middle. There are 13 residues in the CDR3. Germline values: CDR1 SGHNT, CDR2 YYREEE (reference sequence).

The rearrangement uses TRBV5-4 and TRBJ2-5, with a weak D call TRBD2 (5 bases). This clonotype originated in a woman under 30 with acute COVID-19. The sequenced material came from PBMCs or T cells enriched from blood (not recorded which). The DNA of the CDR3 is TGTGCCAGCAGCTGGGGAGCCGGGGAGACCCAGTACTTC. Its translation: CASSWGAGETQYF. The full variable domain, completed using reference TRBV5-4 and TRBJ2-5, is ETGVTQSPTHLIKTRGQQVTLRCSSQSGHNTVSWYQQALGQGPQFIFQYYREEENGRGNFPPRFSGLQFPNYSSELNVNALELDDSALYLCASSWGAGETQYFGPGTRLLVL.